The present T cell receptor (beta chain) was sequenced within a study of blood T cell repertoires in COVID-19. With 6 bases clipped from V and 0 bases from J, the junction kept 5 bases outside the gene matches. Germline V gene data show CDR1 as ENHRY and CDR2 as SYGVKD. This CDR3 comprises 15 residues. Produced via immunoSEQ multiplex PCR; TCRdb's table is partial and in-frame only. In the table there are roughly 140,000 clones, about 88% of which are singletons. This clone was seen only once. The chain couples TRBV10-3 to TRBJ2-1; TRBD2 agrees at 7 bases. Material: peripheral blood. The TCR was taken from a woman aged 60-75 years with COVID-19, enrolled during active disease. CDR3 loop: CAIRTSTSSYNEQFF. The CDR3 DNA sequence: TGTGCCATCAGGACTAGCACGAGCTCCTACAATGAGCAGTTCTTC.